This T cell receptor (beta chain) was captured in a study of T cell responses to AZD1222 COVID-19 vaccine. The method was immunoSEQ multiplex PCR; TCRdb's version includes in-frame clones alone and lacks a portion of them. The sample has tens of thousands of clones, roughly 80% seen once. This clonotype originated in an adult in good health. The source material was peripheral blood, sampled on day 0 of AZD1222 vaccination.

This CDR3 is CASSRRTESTFF. CDR3 DNA sequence: TGTGCCAGCAGCAGGCGGACGGAGAGTACTTTCTTT. V usage is TRBV7-8 and J usage is TRBJ1-1, with no clear D. This CDR3 comprises 12 residues. V lost 5 bases to trimming and J lost 12 bases, with 16 bases between them. CDR1 and CDR2 (germline): SGHVS, FQNEAQ.